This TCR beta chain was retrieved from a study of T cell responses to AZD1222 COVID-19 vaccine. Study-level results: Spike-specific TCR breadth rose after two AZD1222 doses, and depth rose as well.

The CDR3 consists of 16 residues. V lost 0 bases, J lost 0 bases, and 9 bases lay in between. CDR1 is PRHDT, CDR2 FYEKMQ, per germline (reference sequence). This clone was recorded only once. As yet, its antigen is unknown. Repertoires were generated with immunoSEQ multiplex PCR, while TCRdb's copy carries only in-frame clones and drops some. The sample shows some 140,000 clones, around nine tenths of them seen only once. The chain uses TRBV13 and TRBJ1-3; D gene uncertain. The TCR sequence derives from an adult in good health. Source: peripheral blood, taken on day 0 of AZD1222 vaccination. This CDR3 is CASSLGTYHSGNTIYF. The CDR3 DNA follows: TGTGCCAGCAGCTTAGGCACATATCACTCTGGAAACACCATATATTTT.